A selection of T cell receptor beta chains follows, all from one sample in a study of Ad26.COV2.S vaccination and SARS-CoV-2 variants. Sequencing used immunoSEQ multiplex PCR; TCRdb keeps in-frame clones, though not all of them. The sample consists of roughly 700,000 clones, about 89% of them appearing once. The material sequenced was peripheral blood, taken in a trial of Ad26.COV2.S vaccine versus placebo. All receptors come from a person between 18 and 65 years old who received the Ad26.COV2.S COVID-19 vaccine or a placebo. CDR3s include the opening cysteine and the closing phenylalanine or tryptophan. D genes are given only for firm matches. Clone size appears in some rows only: once, few, many, or a class for an expanded clone.

D gene	V gene	clone size	J gene	CDR3 DNA	CDR3 protein
-	TRBV3-1/TRBV3-2	-	TRBJ1-2	TGTGCCAGCAGCCCCTCGGGAGGGCAGGGCTACACCTTC	CASSPSGGQGYTF
-	TRBV30	-	TRBJ1-2	TGTGCCTGGAGTGTCGGGGGAGGAAGTGGCTACACCTTC	CAWSVGGGSGYTF
TRBD2	TRBV6-5	once	TRBJ2-7	TGTGCCAGCGGGAGACTAGCGGGGGCCTACGAGCAGTACTTC	CASGRLAGAYEQYF
-	TRBV18	-	TRBJ2-1	TGTGCCAGCTCACCACGAGAGGGGACCTTTGGGAATGAGCAGTTCTTC	CASSPREGTFGNEQFF
TRBD2	TRBV30	-	TRBJ2-1	TGTGCCTACCTACTAGCGAACTCCTACAATGAGCAGTTCTTC	CAYLLANSYNEQFF
-	TRBV10-3	-	TRBJ1-3	TGTGCCATCAGCGGTCAGGGACTCTCTGGAAACACCATATATTTT	CAISGQGLSGNTIYF
-	TRBV9	-	TRBJ2-3	TGTGCCAGCAGCCTCCTAGATACGCAGTATTTT	CASSLLDTQYF
-	TRBV12-3/TRBV12-4	-	TRBJ2-7	TGTGCCAGCAGTCAGTCCTACGAGCAGTACTTC	CASSQSYEQYF
-	TRBV7-2	-	TRBJ1-5	TGTGCCAGCAGCTTAGTGGGGGAGCCCCAGCATTTT	CASSLVGEPQHF
-	TRBV11-2	-	TRBJ1-3	TGTGCCAGCAGCTCCGAGGACAGAAACACCATATATTTT	CASSSEDRNTIYF
TRBD2	TRBV10-1	-	TRBJ2-2	TGCGCCAGCACGTCCAGCGGGAGTGGCACCGGGGAGCTGTTTTTT	CASTSSGSGTGELFF
-	TRBV7-9	-	TRBJ2-5	TGTGCCAGCAGCCGAACGGGGGACCAAGAGACCCAGTACTTC	CASSRTGDQETQYF
-	TRBV6-5	-	TRBJ2-2	TGTGCCAGCAGTCTGGACGTGAACACCGGGGAGCTGTTTTTT	CASSLDVNTGELFF
-	TRBV5-1	-	TRBJ1-1	TGCGCCAGCAGCCCCGGGGCGGCGAGGAACACTGAAGCTTTCTTT	CASSPGAARNTEAFF
TRBD1	TRBV5-6	-	TRBJ2-7	TGTGCCAGCAGCTTTGGGACAGGCGATTACGAGCAGTACTTC	CASSFGTGDYEQYF
-	TRBV2	-	TRBJ2-7	TGTGCCAGCAGACAGGGCACCTACGAGCAGTACTTC	CASRQGTYEQYF
-	TRBV6-2/TRBV6-3	-	TRBJ2-7	TGTGCCAGCAGTGACTTGTCGAGTGGGCAGGGCTACGAGCAGTACTTC	CASSDLSSGQGYEQYF
-	TRBV11-2	-	TRBJ1-2	TGTGCCAGCAGCTTCGGGCTTGGTGGCTACACCTTC	CASSFGLGGYTF
-	TRBV19	-	TRBJ1-5	TGTGCCAGTAGTTCGCCTCCCCAGGGAAATCAGCCCCAGCATTTT	CASSSPPQGNQPQHF
-	TRBV18	-	TRBJ1-6	TGTGCCAGCGTTCAGGGCGATGCTTCACCCCTCCACTTT	CASVQGDASPLHF
-	TRBV27	-	TRBJ1-2	TGTGCCAGCAGTTATCGGGGGGCGTCCTATGGCTACACCTTC	CASSYRGASYGYTF
TRBD2	TRBV5-5	-	TRBJ2-1	TGTGCCAGCAGCCTCCACCTAGGGCGGGGGGTGTACAATGAGCAGTTCTTC	CASSLHLGRGVYNEQFF
-	TRBV14	-	TRBJ2-4	TGTGCCAGCAGCCAAAGGCCAGAGGGCGTTCAGTACTTC	CASSQRPEGVQYF
TRBD2	TRBV7-2	-	TRBJ2-5	TGTGCCAGCAGACGTATAGCGGGAATGGAGACCCAGTACTTC	CASRRIAGMETQYF
-	TRBV6-6	-	TRBJ2-5	TGTGCCAGCAGTTACTCGGCGGCATTGGACCCAGAGACCCAGTACTTC	CASSYSAALDPETQYF
TRBD2	TRBV9	-	TRBJ2-7	TGTGCCAGCAGCGTAGGGCTAGCGGGAGCGGAGGGTGACGAGCAGTACTTC	CASSVGLAGAEGDEQYF
TRBD1	TRBV27	-	TRBJ1-2	TGTGCCAGCAGTTTAGGGGGAGGCGGACAGGGGGACTATGGCTACACCTTC	CASSLGGGGQGDYGYTF
-	TRBV19	-	TRBJ2-1	TGTGCCAGTAGTCCCCCGCCCGGGGGCTACAATGAGCAGTTCTTC	CASSPPPGGYNEQFF
-	TRBV9	-	TRBJ1-6	TGTGCCAGCAGCGTAGGTTTCCGGGATTCCCTCCACTTT	CASSVGFRDSLHF
TRBD2	TRBV18	-	TRBJ2-2	TGTGCCAGCTCTCCGGGACTATCGATCGGGGAGCTGTTTTTT	CASSPGLSIGELFF